This section outlines one T cell receptor beta chain sequence together with its context. Its specificity is not known. Clones were read by immunoSEQ multiplex PCR, and TCRdb kept only the in-frame ones, dropping some. The repertoire holds more than 55,000 clones, 80% to 95% seen once, with around an eighth in the top ten. The sample belongs to a study of OX40 agonist ivuxolimab in advanced cancers. Study-level information: Patients were dosed intravenously with ivuxolimab at 0.01 to 10 mg/kg every 2 weeks. Findings and limits, study-wide: Individuals who were partial responders at 0.1-3.0 mg/kg had clonal expansion that ranked among the lowest. Researchers did not determine the expanded peripheral T cells' antigen specificity. CD8+ T cells averaged more expanded clones than CD4+.

The TCR originated in an adult with an advanced solid tumor such as melanoma, head and neck, liver or kidney cancer. The sequences come from CD4+ or CD8+ T cells sorted from blood, collected in a trial of the OX40 agonist ivuxolimab.

The CDR3 loop is CASSIGPSYEQYF. For the CDR3, the DNA is TGTGCCAGCAGCATTGGACCATCCTACGAGCAGTACTTC. V and J are TRBV7-2 and TRBJ2-7, with D hard to call. V lost 5 bases, J lost 1 base, and 9 bases lay in between. Germline lookup yields CDR1 SGHTA and CDR2 FQGNSA. CDR3 length equals 13 residues.